A single sample gave rise to the 16 T cell receptor beta chains below, sequenced in a study of technical replicates of blood from several donors. Method: immunoSEQ multiplex PCR; TCRdb's copy keeps in-frame clones and lacks some. The sample consists of tens of thousands of clones, 96% of them appearing once. Source material: T cells isolated from PBMCs. The receptors shown here come from a human donor in good health.

The rearrangement links TRBV30 to TRBJ2-5; D is possibly TRBD1 (5 bases). V lost 5 bases and J lost 0, with 10 bases in between. This CDR3 spans 13 amino acids. Germline loops: CDR1 GTSNPN, CDR2 SVGIG (reference sequence). DNA of the CDR3: TGTGCCTGGGACAGTAACTACCAAGAGACCCAGTACTTC. Amino acid sequence: CAWDSNYQETQYF.

The chain carries TRBV7-9 and TRBJ2-2; TRBD2 agrees at 7 bases. The germline CDR1 and CDR2 sequences are SEHNR and FQNEAQ (reference sequence). There are 17 residues in the CDR3. With 11 bases clipped from V and 0 bases from J, the junction kept 15 bases outside the gene matches. The CDR3 reads CAGLGEVAGANTGELFF. The CDR3 nucleotides are TGTGCCGGCCTAGGGGAAGTAGCGGGCGCGAACACCGGGGAGCTGTTTTTT.

This clone was detected only a few times. V and J are TRBV19 and TRBJ1-4; D is perhaps TRBD1 (5 bases). The V gene lost 5 bases and the J gene lost 6 bases, with 13 bases spanning the gap. The germline V gene has CDR1 LNHDA and CDR2 SQIVND (reference sequence). This CDR3 is 14 amino acids long. CDR3 sequence: CASSPNRLHEKLFF. As DNA, the CDR3 is TGTGCCAGTAGTCCAAACAGGTTGCATGAAAAACTGTTTTTT.

V usage is TRBV29-1 and J usage is TRBJ2-3, with 8 bases lining up with TRBD2. Trimming removed 5 bases from V and 6 bases from J; junction bases left unmatched: 4. This CDR3 has 12 amino acids. The germline V gene encodes CDR1 SQVTM and CDR2 ANQGSEA. The CDR3, as DNA: TGCAGCGTTCGCGGGGGGCGGGATACGCAGTATTTT. The encoded protein is CSVRGGRDTQYF.

The chain recombines TRBV5-1 with TRBJ2-2, with TRBD2 matching 9 bases. CDR3 length: 16 residues. Trimming at V came to 0 bases and at J to 1 base, leaving 1 base not matched to a gene. Looked up from germline, CDR1 is SGHRS and CDR2 is YFSETQ. CDR3 sequence (DNA): TGCGCCAGCAGCTTGGGAGCGGGAGGGAACACCGGGGAGCTGTTTTTT. It codes for CASSLGAGGNTGELFF.

This chain connects TRBV4-1 to TRBJ2-2, with D perhaps TRBD2 (6 bases). This CDR3 region has 19 residues. Germline V lookup: CDR1 MGHRA, CDR2 YSYEKL. The V end was cut by 0 bases, the J end by 1 base, with 18 bases between. The CDR3 reads CASSQDKALAGRNTGELFF. The CDR3 coding sequence is TGCGCCAGCAGCCAAGATAAAGCACTAGCAGGGCGGAACACCGGGGAGCTGTTTTTT.

CDR3 region: CSASSVLEQYF. For the CDR3, the DNA is TGCAGCGCCTCTAGTGTTCTCGAGCAGTACTTC. The gene calls are TRBV29-1 and TRBJ2-7; D call uncertain. Germline V gene lookup returns CDR1 SQVTM and CDR2 ANQGSEA. Trimming removed 7 bases from V and 6 bases from J, with 13 bases in between. This CDR3 contains 11 residues.

The rearrangement uses TRBV7-2 and TRBJ2-1, with 7 positions matching TRBD2. The V gene's germline CDR1 is SGHTA and CDR2 FQGNSA. CDR3 size: 15 residues. Unmatched junction bases numbered 1, after V lost 0 bases and J lost 2 bases. CDR3 coding DNA: TGTGCCAGCAGCTTAGCGGGAGGGCCCTACAATGAGCAGTTCTTC. Translating gives CASSLAGGPYNEQFF.

This clone was observed once. V and J are TRBV11-3 and TRBJ2-1; D unresolved. Germline loops: CDR1 SGHNT, CDR2 YENEEA. The length of the CDR3 is 13 residues. V was pared by 0 bases and J by 8 bases, with 8 bases between. CDR3 in amino acids: CASSLESSHEQFF. CDR3 nucleotide sequence: TGTGCCAGCAGCTTAGAGTCATCCCATGAGCAGTTCTTC.

The chain's CDR3 is CASSEAGASGNTIYF. CDR3 nucleotides: TGTGCCAGCAGTGAAGCAGGGGCTTCTGGAAACACCATATATTTT. The chain has TRBV6-1 and TRBJ1-3; D may be TRBD1 (5 bases). This CDR3 is 15 amino acids long. Germline V gene data show CDR1 as MNHNS and CDR2 as SASEGT. V lost 0 bases to trimming and J lost 1 base, with 7 bases between them.

This chain uses TRBV9 with TRBJ1-1, with D tentatively TRBD1 (6 bases). Germline CDR1 reads SGDLS; CDR2 reads YYNGEE. The CDR3 length is 15 residues. The germline V and J ends were trimmed by 6 bases and 4 bases, with 19 bases remaining between them. The CDR3 DNA sequence: TGTGCCAGCACCCAATCGCTGGGGGGGCCCACTGAAGCTTTCTTT. Its protein is CASTQSLGGPTEAFF. The full variable domain, rest sourced from reference TRBV9 and TRBJ1-1, is DSGVTQTPKHLITATGQRVTLRCSPRSGDLSVYWYQQSLDQGLQFLIQYYNGEERAKGNILERFSAQQFPDLHSELNLSSLELGDSALYFCASTQSLGGPTEAFFGQGTRLTVV.

The rearrangement uses TRBV5-1 and TRBJ1-1, with D possibly matching TRBD1 (5 bases). This CDR3 is built from 12 residues. Germline V gives CDR1 SGHRS, CDR2 YFSETQ. Trimming removed 5 bases at V and 0 bases at J, with 5 bases between. The CDR3 DNA follows: TGCGCCAGCAGGACAGTGAACACTGAAGCTTTCTTT. Its translation: CASRTVNTEAFF.

The chain couples TRBV12-5 to TRBJ2-5; a possible D gene is TRBD2 (7 bases). The CDR3 is made up of 14 amino acids. The germline V gene has CDR1 LGHNT and CDR2 FRNRAP. V was pared by 6 bases and J by 2 bases, with 13 bases between. CDR3 in amino acids: CASGPGGQQETQYF. The CDR3 nucleotides read TGTGCTAGTGGCCCGGGGGGCCAACAAGAGACCCAGTACTTC.

The rearrangement links TRBV4-1 to TRBJ2-1; 7 positions match TRBD2. Germline V lookup: CDR1 MGHRA, CDR2 YSYEKL. This CDR3 has 14 amino acids. Trimming took 4 bases from V and 8 from J; bases not matched to a gene: 8. The CDR3 nucleotides are TGCGCCAGCAGCCCGGGTCGGGAGGTCCATGAGCAGTTCTTC. It codes for CASSPGREVHEQFF.

With regard to this clone: Different DNA sequences within this sample yield the same CDR3. This rearrangement joins TRBV5-1 to TRBJ2-3; D not certain. The V and J ends lost 0 bases and 3 bases respectively, with 8 bases between them. Germline-derived CDR1 and CDR2 are SGHRS and YFSETQ. This CDR3 comprises 14 residues. CDR3 DNA sequence: TGCGCCAGCAGCTTGGGGCCCGGGACAGATACGCAGTATTTT. It encodes CASSLGPGTDTQYF.

The chain has TRBV30 and TRBJ2-7; tentative D call: TRBD2 (5 bases). Trimming stripped 1 base from V and 6 bases from J, with 16 bases between. CDR3 size: 14 residues. Germline lookup yields CDR1 GTSNPN and CDR2 SVGIG (reference sequence). CDR3 protein: CAWSENLRRSEQYF. The CDR3 DNA sequence: TGTGCCTGGAGTGAAAACCTCCGGAGGAGCGAGCAGTACTTC.